This entry describes one T cell receptor beta chain. This specimen comes from a study of blood T cell repertoires in COVID-19. The V gene's germline CDR1 is MNHNS and CDR2 SASEGT. The CDR3 sequence is 16 residues long. Trimming pared 0 bases from V and 1 base from J, leaving 12 bases between. Original processing notes: Amplification from reference gene primers served as the basis for estimated nucleated cell counts. Using immunoSEQ multiplex PCR, the repertoire was profiled, and TCRdb retains in-frame clones only, with some absent. Clone size and V and J calls were adopted from that table, with D and trimming inferred from the DNA. The sample records tens of thousands of clones, approximately 81% being singletons. Followed over time, Seattle patients had been enrolled while infection was active.

The chain couples TRBV6-1 to TRBJ1-1; D not certain. This sequence originates from a man aged 55-75 years with COVID-19, enrolled during active disease. Sequenced material: peripheral blood. As DNA, the CDR3 is TGTGCCAGCAGTGAAGCGTTCCTCCGAGGGAACACTGAAGCTTTCTTT. It codes for CASSEAFLRGNTEAFF.